This passage covers 20 T cell receptor beta chains from one sample sequenced in a study of T cells in Graves' hyperthyroidism and ophthalmopathy. Amplification of TCR beta CDR3 regions used RNA as the template. The HTBI primer set drove a first-round RT-PCR of the TCR CDR3. In TCRdb, the multiplex PCR reads were re-called with MiXCR into one record per CDR3 protein. In the table there are 340,000 or so distinct CDR3 sequences, around 16% of which are singletons. What was sequenced was blood. The receptors originated from a man aged 30 to 39 with Graves' hyperthyroidism.

This clonotype came up many times. The V call is TRBV19, the J call TRBJ2-7; D is unresolved. Germline assignment: CDR1 LNHDA and CDR2 SQIVND (reference sequence). The CDR3 is 13 residues long. The ends were cut back, 4 bases at V and 1 base at J, with 8 bases in the middle. The CDR3 region is CASSTTHSYEQYF. In DNA form, the CDR3 reads TGTGCCAGTAGTACCACACATTCCTACGAGCAGTACTTC.

The J gene is TRBJ2-1, the V gene TRBV6-1; D is unresolved. CDR1 and CDR2 from the germline V gene are MNHNS and SASEGT. The CDR3 length is 17 residues. V shed 5 bases and J shed 10 bases, with 27 bases lying between them. This CDR3 reads CASSSKVPSATSTEQFF. DNA for the CDR3: TGTGCCAGCAGTTCCAAAGTCCCCTCCGCAACCTCTACGGAGCAGTTCTTC.

This clonotype was counted a few times. The chain is built from TRBV4-1 and TRBJ2-3; D possibly corresponds to TRBD1 (6 bases). Trimming cost V 0 bases and J 3 bases, with 13 bases left between them. The germline gives CDR1 MGHRA, CDR2 YSYEKL. The CDR3 is 16 residues long. In DNA form, the CDR3 reads TGCGCCAGCAGCCAAGATCCAGGGGTGTTGACAGATACGCAGTATTTT. This sequence encodes CASSQDPGVLTDTQYF.

This clonotype was seen only a few times. The rearrangement uses TRBV20-1 and TRBJ2-7; D is unclear. The V end was cut by 6 bases, the J end by 6 bases, with 12 bases between. This CDR3 is built from 11 residues. Germline CDR1 reads DFQATT; CDR2 reads SNEGSKA (reference sequence). Written as DNA, the CDR3 is TGCAGTGCCGAACCAGTCGCCGAGCAGTACTTC. It specifies CSAEPVAEQYF.

This clonotype was seen many times. The V call is TRBV11-3, the J call TRBJ2-3; 11 bases match TRBD2. This CDR3 has 17 residues. V shed 1 base, J shed 5 bases, and the junction held 8 bases outside the gene matches. Germline assignment: CDR1 SGHNT and CDR2 YENEEA. The CDR3 region has the DNA TGTGCCAGCAGCTTAGGTGGACTAGCGGGTCCAATAGATACGCAGTATTTT. This sequence encodes CASSLGGLAGPIDTQYF.

This clonotype was detected ten times or more. V and J are TRBV20-1 and TRBJ2-3; D assignment may be TRBD1 or TRBD2 (5 bases each). Germline loops: CDR1 DFQATT, CDR2 SNEGSKA (reference sequence). V lost 1 base and J lost 5, with 16 bases in between. The CDR3 has 15 amino acids. The CDR3 sequence: CSARGAAPRGDTQYF. Here the CDR3 DNA reads TGCAGTGCTAGAGGGGCTGCCCCGAGGGGAGATACGCAGTATTTT.

In this sample, this clonotype turned up a few times. The chain recombines TRBV11-3 with TRBJ1-5; D may be TRBD1 (6 bases). Trimming stripped 5 bases from V and 7 bases from J, with 21 bases between. This CDR3 is 16 amino acids long. Per the germline V gene, CDR1 is SGHNT and CDR2 is YENEEA. CDR3 DNA sequence: TGTGCCAGCAGCCCGATAGGTGGTTGGGGGCGGCAGCCCCAGCATTTT. Amino acid sequence: CASSPIGGWGRQPQHF. The complete variable domain, with remaining parts taken from reference TRBV11-3 and TRBJ1-5, reads EAGVVQSPRYKIIEKKQPVAFWCNPISGHNTLYWYLQNLGQGPELLIRYENEEAVDDSQLPKDRFSAERLKGVDSTLKIQPAELGDSAVYLCASSPIGGWGRQPQHFGDGTRLSIL.

The V call is TRBV30, the J call TRBJ1-1, with a weak D call TRBD1 (5 bases). The CDR3 covers 16 residues. The germline CDR1 and CDR2 sequences are GTSNPN and SVGIG (reference sequence). V lost 0 bases and J 1 base, leaving 15 bases between the germline ends. The CDR3 protein is CAWSVPFRGSNTEAFF. CDR3 sequence (DNA): TGTGCCTGGAGTGTACCCTTTCGGGGGTCGAACACTGAAGCTTTCTTT.

This clonotype was seen many times. The CDR3 region is CASTEGQNLRKTQYF. The CDR3 DNA reads as TGTGCCTCCACGGAGGGGCAAAACCTGAGGAAGACCCAGTACTTC. The chain links TRBV2 to TRBJ2-5; perhaps TRBD2 as D (6 bases). CDR3 length equals 15 residues. V lost 11 bases, J lost 6 bases, and 25 bases lay in between. Germline V gene sequence: CDR1 SNHLY, CDR2 FYNNEI.

This clonotype has ten or more counts. This chain joins TRBV27 and TRBJ1-1; no firm D call. V was clipped by 5 bases and J by 2 bases, with 12 bases between them. In germline, CDR1 is MNHEY, CDR2 SMNVEV (reference sequence). The CDR3 sequence is 14 residues long. CDR3: CASSASIINTEAFF. The CDR3 DNA sequence: TGTGCCAGCAGTGCCAGCATAATCAACACTGAAGCTTTCTTT.

This clonotype was observed at least ten times. CDR3 nucleotide sequence: TGTGCCAGCAGGCCTGACGGGCTCTATAATTCACCCCTCCACTTT. This gives the protein CASRPDGLYNSPLHF. This rearrangement joins TRBV2 to TRBJ1-6, with no clear D. The CDR3 consists of 15 residues. Trimming left V 6 bases short and J 3 bases short, with 12 bases between. Germline-derived CDR1 and CDR2 are SNHLY and FYNNEI.

Here the CDR3 DNA reads TGCAGCGTTGAAGATCCCAGGGGGTCGATACACCCTTCGTTTGAGCAGTTCTTC. It encodes CSVEDPRGSIHPSFEQFF. The genes are TRBV29-1 and TRBJ2-1; the match to TRBD1 covers 7 bases. CDR3 size: 18 residues. With 0 bases clipped from V and 9 bases from J, the junction kept 20 bases outside the gene matches. Germline CDR1 SQVTM, CDR2 ANQGSEA.

There are many counts of this clonotype. V and J are TRBV27 and TRBJ2-5, with a possible D match to TRBD2 (6 bases). This CDR3 region has 15 residues. CDR1 is MNHEY, CDR2 SMNVEV, per germline (reference sequence). Trimming left V 6 bases short and J 3 bases short, with 17 bases between. CDR3 nucleotide sequence: TGTGCCAGCAGGATTACTCGGGGGACCAAAGAGACCCAGTACTTC. Protein product: CASRITRGTKETQYF.

This clonotype showed up just a few times. The chain employs TRBV2 and TRBJ2-5, with 12 bases fitting TRBD2. V was pared by 10 bases and J by 2 bases, with 5 bases of the junction left unmatched. The CDR3 is 14 amino acids. Germline-derived CDR1 and CDR2 are SNHLY and FYNNEI. For the CDR3, the DNA is TGTGCCATACTGACTAGCGGGGGACAAGAGACCCAGTACTTC. Protein product: CAILTSGGQETQYF.

This clonotype occurred a few times. A much larger clone sits a single nucleotide away, making a read error possible. The chain is built from TRBV20-1 and TRBJ2-5; a weak D match, TRBD1 (5 bases). The CDR3 runs 13 residues. The V end lost 5 bases, the J end lost 5 bases, and 15 bases lay between the germline ends. Germline V CDR1 and CDR2: DFQATT, SNEGSKA (reference sequence). CDR3 residues: CSAPWGRDETQYF. The DNA for the CDR3 is TGCAGTGCTCCTTGGGGCAGGGATGAGACCCAGTACTTC.

There are many counts of this clonotype. The rearrangement uses TRBV2 and TRBJ1-2; a weak D match, TRBD1 (5 bases). V lost 4 bases to trimming and J lost 2 bases, with 29 bases between them. The germline gives CDR1 SNHLY, CDR2 FYNNEI. The CDR3 has 20 amino acids. The chain's CDR3 is CASSAIGALGVFHPNYGYTF. The CDR3, as DNA: TGTGCCAGCAGTGCTATCGGGGCGTTGGGGGTCTTTCATCCGAACTATGGCTACACCTTC.

This chain uses TRBV7-9 with TRBJ2-7, with 8 positions matching TRBD2. In germline, CDR1 is SEHNR, CDR2 FQNEAQ (reference sequence). Unmatched junction bases numbered 10, after V lost 3 bases and J lost 3 bases. The CDR3 has 16 residues. This CDR3 reads CASSFGPGLAIYEQYF. CDR3 bases: TGTGCCAGCAGCTTTGGCCCCGGACTAGCTATCTACGAGCAGTACTTC.

This clonotype appeared many times. This rearrangement joins TRBV5-1 to TRBJ2-1, with TRBD2 matching 10 bases. This CDR3 is 16 amino acids long. V was clipped by 4 bases and J by 7 bases; unmatched bases: 11. The V gene's germline CDR1 is SGHRS and CDR2 YFSETQ. The DNA of the CDR3 is TGCGCCAGCAGCGACAGGACTAGCGGTCCCACGAATGAGCAGTTCTTC. Residues: CASSDRTSGPTNEQFF.

This clonotype was seen ten or more times. J is TRBJ2-1 and V is TRBV6-1, with 10 bases aligning to TRBD1. V was clipped by 10 bases and J by 4 bases; unmatched bases: 7. Germline CDR1 and CDR2: MNHNS and SASEGT. CDR3 size: 14 residues. CDR3 nucleotide sequence: TGTGCCACCCGGGACAGGGGAGGGTACAATGAGCAGTTCTTC. Translated: CATRDRGGYNEQFF.

The rearrangement joins TRBV6-1 to TRBJ2-3; 12 nucleotides agree with TRBD2. The CDR3 contains 17 residues. Germline V gene lookup returns CDR1 MNHNS and CDR2 SASEGT. V shed 3 bases and J 5 bases; nucleotides not matched to a gene: 9. Here the CDR3 reads CASSEGMTSGRGDTQYF. DNA of the CDR3: TGTGCCAGCAGTGAGGGGATGACTAGCGGGAGAGGAGATACGCAGTATTTT.